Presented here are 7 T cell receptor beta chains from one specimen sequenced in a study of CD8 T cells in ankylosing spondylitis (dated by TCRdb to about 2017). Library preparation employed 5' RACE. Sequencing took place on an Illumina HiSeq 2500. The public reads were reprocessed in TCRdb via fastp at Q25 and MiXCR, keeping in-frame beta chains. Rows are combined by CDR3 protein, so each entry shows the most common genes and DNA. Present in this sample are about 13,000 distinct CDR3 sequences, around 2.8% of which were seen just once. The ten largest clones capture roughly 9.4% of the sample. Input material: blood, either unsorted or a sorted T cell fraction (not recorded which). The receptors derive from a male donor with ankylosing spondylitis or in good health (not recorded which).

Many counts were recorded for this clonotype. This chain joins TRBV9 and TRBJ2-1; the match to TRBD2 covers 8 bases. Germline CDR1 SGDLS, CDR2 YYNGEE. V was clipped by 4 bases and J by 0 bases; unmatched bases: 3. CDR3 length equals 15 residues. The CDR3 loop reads CASSPREGSYNEQFF. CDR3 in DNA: TGTGCCAGCAGCCCCCGGGAGGGCTCCTACAATGAGCAGTTCTTC.

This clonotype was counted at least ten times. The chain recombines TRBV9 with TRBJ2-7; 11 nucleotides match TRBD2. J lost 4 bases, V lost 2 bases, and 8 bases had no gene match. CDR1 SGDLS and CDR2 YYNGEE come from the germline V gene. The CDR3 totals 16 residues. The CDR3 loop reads CASSVASTSGIYEQYF. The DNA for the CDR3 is TGTGCCAGCAGCGTCGCTTCGACTAGCGGGATATACGAGCAGTACTTC.

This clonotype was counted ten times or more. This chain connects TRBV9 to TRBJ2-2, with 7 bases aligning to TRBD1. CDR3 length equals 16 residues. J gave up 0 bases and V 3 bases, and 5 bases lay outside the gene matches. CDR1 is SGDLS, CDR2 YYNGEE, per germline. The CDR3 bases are TGTGCCAGCAGCGCCGGGACAGACCCGAACACCGGGGAGCTGTTTTTT. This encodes CASSAGTDPNTGELFF.

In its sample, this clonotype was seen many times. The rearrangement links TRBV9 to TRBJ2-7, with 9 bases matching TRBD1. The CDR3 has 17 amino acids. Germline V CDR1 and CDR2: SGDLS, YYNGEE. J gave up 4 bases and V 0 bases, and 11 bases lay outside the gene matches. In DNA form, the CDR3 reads TGTGCCAGCAGCGTAGCTACAGGGACAGGGCAAAGTTACGAGCAGTACTTC. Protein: CASSVATGTGQSYEQYF.

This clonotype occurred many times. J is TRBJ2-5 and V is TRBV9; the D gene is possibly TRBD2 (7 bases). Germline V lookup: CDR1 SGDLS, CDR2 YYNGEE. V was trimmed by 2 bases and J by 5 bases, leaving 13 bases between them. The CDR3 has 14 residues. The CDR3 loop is CASSVSQGGETQYF. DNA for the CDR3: TGTGCCAGCAGCGTCTCACAGGGAGGGGAGACCCAGTACTTC.

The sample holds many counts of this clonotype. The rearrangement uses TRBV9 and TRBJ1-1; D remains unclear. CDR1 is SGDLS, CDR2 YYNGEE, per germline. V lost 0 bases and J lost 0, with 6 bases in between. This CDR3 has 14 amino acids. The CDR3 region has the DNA TGTGCCAGCAGCGTAGAAGGAGTGAACACTGAAGCTTTCTTT. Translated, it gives CASSVEGVNTEAFF.

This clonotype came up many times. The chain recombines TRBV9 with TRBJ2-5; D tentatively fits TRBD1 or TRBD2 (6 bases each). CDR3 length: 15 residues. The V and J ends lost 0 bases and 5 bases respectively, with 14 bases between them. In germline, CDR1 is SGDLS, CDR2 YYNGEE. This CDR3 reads CASSVAGYGGETQYF. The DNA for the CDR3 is TGTGCCAGCAGCGTAGCCGGCTACGGGGGCGAGACCCAGTACTTC.